This record concerns one T cell receptor beta chain sequence. The antigen is unknown. Trimming cost V 6 bases and J 7 bases, with 25 bases left between them. CDR1 is SGHTA, CDR2 FQGNSA, per germline. This CDR3 is 17 amino acids long. Only in-frame clones appear in the TCRdb table, and some are missing; sequencing was by immunoSEQ multiplex PCR. The sample lists about 160,000 clones; 92% were seen once. This sample is drawn from a study of T cell responses to AZD1222 COVID-19 vaccine. Findings and caveats of the study: Clonal diversity was possibly underestimated, and the donors were mostly white British, with more females.

This TCR was recovered from an adult in good health. J is TRBJ1-5 and V is TRBV7-2; D remains ambiguous. Here the sequenced sample was peripheral blood, taken on day 0 of MenACWY control vaccination. CDR3 in amino acids: CASSISPLGEDRQPQHF. The CDR3 coding sequence is TGTGCCAGCAGTATCTCTCCACTTGGGGAGGACCGACAGCCCCAGCATTTT. The full variable domain, rest sourced from reference TRBV7-2 and TRBJ1-5, is GAGVSQSPSNKVTEKGKDVELRCDPISGHTALYWYRQSLGQGLEFLIYFQGNSAPDKSGLPSDRFSAERTGGSVSTLTIQRTQQEDSAVYLCASSISPLGEDRQPQHFGDGTRLSIL.